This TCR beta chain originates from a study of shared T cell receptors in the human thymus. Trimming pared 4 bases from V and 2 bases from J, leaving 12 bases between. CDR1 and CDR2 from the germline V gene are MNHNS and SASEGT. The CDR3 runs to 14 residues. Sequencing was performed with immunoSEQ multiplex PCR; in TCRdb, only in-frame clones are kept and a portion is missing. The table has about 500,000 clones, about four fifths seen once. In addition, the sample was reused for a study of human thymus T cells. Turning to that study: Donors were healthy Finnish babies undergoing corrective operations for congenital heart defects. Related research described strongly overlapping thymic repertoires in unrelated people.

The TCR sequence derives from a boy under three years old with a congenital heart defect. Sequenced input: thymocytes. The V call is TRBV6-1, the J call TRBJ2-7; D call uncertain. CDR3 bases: TGTGCCAGCAGTGTGGGCACAACCGCCTACGAGCAGTACTTC. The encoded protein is CASSVGTTAYEQYF.